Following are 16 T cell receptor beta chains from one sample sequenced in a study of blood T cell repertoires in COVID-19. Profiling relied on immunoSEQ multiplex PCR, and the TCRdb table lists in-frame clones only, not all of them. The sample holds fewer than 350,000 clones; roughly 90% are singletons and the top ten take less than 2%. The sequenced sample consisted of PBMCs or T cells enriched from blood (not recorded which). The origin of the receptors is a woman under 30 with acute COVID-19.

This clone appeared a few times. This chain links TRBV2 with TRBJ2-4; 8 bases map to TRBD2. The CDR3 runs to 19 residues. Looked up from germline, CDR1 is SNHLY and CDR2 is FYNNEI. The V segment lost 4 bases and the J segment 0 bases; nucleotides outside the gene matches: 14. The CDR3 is CASSARTGGGDLAKNIQYF. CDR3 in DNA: TGTGCCAGCAGTGCCCGCACGGGAGGGGGTGATTTAGCCAAAAACATTCAGTACTTC.

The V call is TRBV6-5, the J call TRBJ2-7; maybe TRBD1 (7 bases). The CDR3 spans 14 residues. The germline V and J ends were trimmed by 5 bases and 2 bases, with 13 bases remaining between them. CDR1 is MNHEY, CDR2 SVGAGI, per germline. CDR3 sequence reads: CASSPQGGTYEQYF. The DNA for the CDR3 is TGTGCCAGCAGTCCCCAGGGGGGTACCTACGAGCAGTACTTC.

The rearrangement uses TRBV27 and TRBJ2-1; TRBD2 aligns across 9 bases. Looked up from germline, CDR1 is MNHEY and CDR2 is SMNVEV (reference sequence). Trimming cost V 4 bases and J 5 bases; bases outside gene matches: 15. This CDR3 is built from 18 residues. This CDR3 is CASSSGPIRRLADNEQFF. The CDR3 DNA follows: TGTGCCAGCAGTTCGGGCCCAATAAGGAGACTAGCGGACAATGAGCAGTTCTTC.

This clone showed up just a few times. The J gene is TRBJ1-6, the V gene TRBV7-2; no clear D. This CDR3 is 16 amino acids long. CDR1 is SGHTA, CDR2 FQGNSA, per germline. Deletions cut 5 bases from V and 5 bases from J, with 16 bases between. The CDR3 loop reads CASSHLRQTHNSPLHF. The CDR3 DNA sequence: TGTGCCAGCAGCCACTTGAGGCAGACTCATAATTCACCCCTCCACTTT.

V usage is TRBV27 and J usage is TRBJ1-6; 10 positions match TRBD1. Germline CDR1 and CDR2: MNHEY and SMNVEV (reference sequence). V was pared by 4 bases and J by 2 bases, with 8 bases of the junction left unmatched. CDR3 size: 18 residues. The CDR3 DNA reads TGTGCCAGCAGTTCCCGGACAGGGGGTTTTGCCTATAATTCACCCCTCCACTTT. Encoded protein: CASSSRTGGFAYNSPLHF.

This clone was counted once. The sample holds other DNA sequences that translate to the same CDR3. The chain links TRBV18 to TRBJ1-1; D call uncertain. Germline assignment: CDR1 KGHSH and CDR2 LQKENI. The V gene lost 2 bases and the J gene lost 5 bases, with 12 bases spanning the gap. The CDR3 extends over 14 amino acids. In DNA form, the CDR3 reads TGTGCCAGCTCACCAAGGGCAGGAGGAACTGAAGCTTTCTTT. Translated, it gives CASSPRAGGTEAFF.

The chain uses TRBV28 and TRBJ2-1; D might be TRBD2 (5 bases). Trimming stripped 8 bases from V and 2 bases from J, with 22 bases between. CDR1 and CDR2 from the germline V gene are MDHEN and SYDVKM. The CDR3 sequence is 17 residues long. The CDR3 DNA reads TGTGCCAGCGCACCCCCTACTAGGCGGGTTCCCTACAATGAGCAGTTCTTC. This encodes CASAPPTRRVPYNEQFF. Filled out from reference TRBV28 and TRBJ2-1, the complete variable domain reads DVKVTQSSRYLVKRTGEKVFLECVQDMDHENMFWYRQDPGLGLRLIYFSYDVKMKEKGDIPEGYSVSREKKERFSLILESASTNQTSMYLCASAPPTRRVPYNEQFFGPGTRLTVL.

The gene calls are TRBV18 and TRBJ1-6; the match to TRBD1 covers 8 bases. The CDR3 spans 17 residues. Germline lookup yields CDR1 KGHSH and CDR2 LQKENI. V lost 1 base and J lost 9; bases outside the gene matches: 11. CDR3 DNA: TGTGCCAGCTCACCACGGTCTTTGGGACAGGATGGTTCACCCCTCCACTTT. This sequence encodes CASSPRSLGQDGSPLHF.

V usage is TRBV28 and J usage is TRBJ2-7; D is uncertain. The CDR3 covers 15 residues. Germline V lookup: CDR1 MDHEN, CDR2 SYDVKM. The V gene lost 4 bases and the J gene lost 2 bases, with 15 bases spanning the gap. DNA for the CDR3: TGTGCCAGCAGTTCAGACACAATTTATACCTACGAGCAGTACTTC. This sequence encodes CASSSDTIYTYEQYF.

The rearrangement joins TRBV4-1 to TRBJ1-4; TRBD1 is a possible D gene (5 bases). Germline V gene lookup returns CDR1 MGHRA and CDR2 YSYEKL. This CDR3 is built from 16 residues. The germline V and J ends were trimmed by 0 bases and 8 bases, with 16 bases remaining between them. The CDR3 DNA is TGCGCCAGCAGCCAAGAGGTACCGGGGCGGGGAGAAAAACTGTTTTTT. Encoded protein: CASSQEVPGRGEKLFF.

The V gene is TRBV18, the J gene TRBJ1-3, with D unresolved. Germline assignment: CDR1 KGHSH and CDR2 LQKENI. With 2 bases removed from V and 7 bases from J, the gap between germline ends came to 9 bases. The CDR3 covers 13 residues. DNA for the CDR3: TGTGCCAGCTCACCAGGAGGAGGGAACACCATATATTTT. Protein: CASSPGGGNTIYF.

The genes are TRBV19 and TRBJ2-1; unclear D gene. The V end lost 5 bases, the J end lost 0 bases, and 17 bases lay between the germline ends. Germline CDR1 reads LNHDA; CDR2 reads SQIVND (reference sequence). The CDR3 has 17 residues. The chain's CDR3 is CASSSPREASSYNEQFF. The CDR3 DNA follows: TGTGCCAGTAGTTCCCCGCGAGAGGCTAGCTCCTACAATGAGCAGTTCTTC. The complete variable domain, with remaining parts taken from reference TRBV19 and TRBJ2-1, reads DGGITQSPKYLFRKEGQNVTLSCEQNLNHDAMYWYRQDPGQGLRLIYYSQIVNDFQKGDIAEGYSVSREKKESFPLTVTSAQKNPTAFYLCASSSPREASSYNEQFFGPGTRLTVL.

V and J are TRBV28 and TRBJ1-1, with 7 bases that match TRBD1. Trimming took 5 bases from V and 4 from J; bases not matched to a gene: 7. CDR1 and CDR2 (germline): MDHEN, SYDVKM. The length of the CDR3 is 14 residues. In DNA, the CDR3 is TGTGCCAGCAGTATGGTGACAGGGATCACTGAAGCTTTCTTT. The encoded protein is CASSMVTGITEAFF.

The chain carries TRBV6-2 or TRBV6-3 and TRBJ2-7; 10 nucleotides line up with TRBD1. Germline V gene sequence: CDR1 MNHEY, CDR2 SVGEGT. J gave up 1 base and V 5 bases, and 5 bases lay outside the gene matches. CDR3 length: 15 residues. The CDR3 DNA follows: TGTGCCAGCAGTAACGACAGGGGGCGGTCCTACGAGCAGTACTTC. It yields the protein CASSNDRGRSYEQYF.

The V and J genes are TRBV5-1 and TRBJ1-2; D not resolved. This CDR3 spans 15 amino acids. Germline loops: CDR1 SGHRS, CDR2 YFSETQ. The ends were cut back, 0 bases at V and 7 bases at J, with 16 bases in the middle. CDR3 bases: TGCGCCAGCAGCTTGGATGGCAGCGGAGATATTGGCTACACCTTC. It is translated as CASSLDGSGDIGYTF.

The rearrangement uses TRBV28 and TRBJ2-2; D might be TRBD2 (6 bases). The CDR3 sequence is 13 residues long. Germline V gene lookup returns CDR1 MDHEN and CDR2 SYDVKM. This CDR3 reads CVSGTSNTGELFF. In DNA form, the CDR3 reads TGTGTCTCCGGGACTTCGAACACCGGGGAGCTGTTTTTT.